Below, one TCR beta chain is given with its context. It has no known antigen specificity. The sample holds no much larger clone one base away, and base qualities are not on file. The CDR3 regions of human TCRbeta chains were analyzed by immunosequencing. On the authors' methods: Repertoire TCRs were matched against a reference library of SARS-CoV-2-specific TCRs generated with the MIRA antigen-specificity platform. Breadth was defined as the fraction of unique TCRs that were SARS-CoV-2-associated. Depth was defined as the fraction of total T cells that were SARS-CoV-2-associated. Each spike-specific TCR was assigned to its reactive spike region and to a CD4 or CD8 class using the MIRA data. Log10-transformed breadth and depth values were compared by one-way ANOVA with Sidak's multiple comparisons tests. The immuneACCESS repertoire file appears here via TCRdb, limited to in-frame rearrangements. These files lack a portion of the clones; in checked studies, under half of the deficit traces to unresolved V genes, and the cause of the others is not known. That table supplies the V and J calls and clone size; D and trimming were determined from the DNA. This sample has around 100,000 clones in its table, and over 75% of those were observed once. Less than 20% of the sample is in the top ten clones.

The source of the sample is a study of T cell responses to AZD1222 COVID-19 vaccine (dated by TCRdb to about 2021). Some background on the complete study: AZD1222 recipients whose second dose came at about 4 weeks and those whose second dose came at about 12 weeks were combined into one group, since spike-specific TCR depth and breadth did not differ between the two schedules. TCR sequencing was performed for 230 to 250 trial participants, of whom roughly 200 were given two doses of AZD1222 and some 26 were given two doses of MenACWY control vaccine. Trial participants were enrolled by age into subgroups of 18-55, 56-69 and 70-plus years, and around 140, 26 and 57 TCR-sequenced participants, respectively, were included in these subgroups. What the authors observed across the whole study: Participants were mostly white British, with more females than males. The authors suggested clonal diversity may have been underestimated. Conclusions about previously exposed vaccinees were limited because only six or seven AZD1222 recipients were SARS-CoV-2 seropositive at baseline. Because no day 14 peak-response samples were available, the repertoires could be characterized only after the peak T cell response. Vaccine-associated CD4 TCRs spanned the whole spike protein, with dominant responses in regions 160-218 and 743-854. After two AZD1222 doses, both the breadth and the depth of spike-specific TCRs were significantly higher than at day 0 and than in MenACWY recipients. In the small 56-69-year group, the increase in depth fell short of significance, most likely because of low power. Nearly half of unique spike-specific TCRs reportedly recognized epitopes outside regions mutated in the B.1.351 and B.1.1.7 variants.

The germline V gene supplies CDR1 SGHVS and CDR2 FNYEAQ. Measured from the cysteine to the phenylalanine, the CDR3 is 15 residues long. The read is trimmed to its CDR3 DNA, 45 bases read in frame from base 1. V was cut back by 5 bases and J by 7 bases, leaving a gap of 20 bases between them. The sample's time point label is to be understood as: baseline before first vaccination. Vaccinee samples came from UK trials COV001 and COV002, including a single-blind randomized controlled phase 2/3 trial of AZD1222 (ChAdOx1 nCoV-19) in healthy adults. Trial participant PBMC samples were collected at day 0 and day 28 after the second dose for TCRbeta chain sequencing.

The clonotype was recovered from an adult in good health. The sequence joins TRBV7-6 to TRBJ1-2; TRBD1 is a possible D gene, resting on 6 matching bases. This specimen was peripheral blood, taken on day 0 of AZD1222 vaccination. The sequenced DNA is TGTGCCAGCAGCCCGGGGGGGGCCAGGCCCCTTGGCTACACCTTC. Protein translation: CASSPGGARPLGYTF.